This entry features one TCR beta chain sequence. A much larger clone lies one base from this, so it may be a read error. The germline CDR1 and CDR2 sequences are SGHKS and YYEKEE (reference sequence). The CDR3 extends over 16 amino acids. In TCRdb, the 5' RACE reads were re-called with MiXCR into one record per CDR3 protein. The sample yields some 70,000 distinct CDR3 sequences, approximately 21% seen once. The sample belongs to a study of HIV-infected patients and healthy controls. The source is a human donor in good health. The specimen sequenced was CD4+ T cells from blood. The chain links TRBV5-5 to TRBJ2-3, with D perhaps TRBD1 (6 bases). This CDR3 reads CASSVPTGSSTETQYF. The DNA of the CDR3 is TGTGCCAGCAGCGTACCGACAGGTTCTAGCACAGAAACGCAGTATTTT.